This T cell receptor beta chain emerged from a study of T-cell memory formation after mild COVID-19. The CDR3 is 13 amino acids. CDR1 is SGHNT and CDR2 is YENEEA in the germline V gene. V was shortened by 0 bases and J by 7 bases, with 9 bases between the two germline ends. General observations from the study: Contracting clones localized mainly to CM and EM when CD4+ and mainly to EMRA when CD8+.

This clonotype was seen only a few times. Its antigen is unknown. TCRdb re-analysed the 5' RACE reads in MiXCR, keeping a single row per CDR3 protein. Among hundreds of thousands of distinct CDR3 sequences, about 15% were seen once, and the ten largest hold about a fifth. The sample was PBMCs or a T cell subset sorted from them (not recorded which). The rearrangement joins TRBV11-3 to TRBJ1-1; perhaps TRBD1 as D (5 bases). This sequence was found in a man younger than 35 who had mild COVID-19 (a few samples of this study predate the infection). Cell type and time point are not known. The CDR3 sequence: CASSLDRDDEAFF. The CDR3 DNA is TGTGCCAGCAGCTTAGATCGGGACGATGAAGCTTTCTTT.